These 16 T cell receptor beta chains were all obtained from the same sample, sequenced in a study of beta chain features in type 1 diabetes. Study-wide points: Shorter TCRB CDR3s, moderately but significantly so, marked every one of the four CD4+ subsets in Type 1 diabetes patients.

Expressed TCRB transcripts were sequenced because the isolated RNA had all been reverse transcribed beforehand. Profiled with immunoSEQ multiplex PCR; TCRdb holds only in-frame clones, not every one. The sample lists 600,000 to 750,000 clones, over 10% occurring once. No cognate antigen is known for these TCRs. The sample consisted of naive CD4+ T cells from blood. The receptor source for this set is a man aged 25 to 45 with type 1 diabetes.

The J gene is TRBJ2-1, the V gene TRBV18; 8 bases align to TRBD1. Losses at the gene ends were 3 bases for V and 2 bases for J; bases not matched to a gene: 6. The CDR3 sequence is 16 residues long. Germline values: CDR1 KGHSH, CDR2 LQKENI. CDR3 DNA: TGTGCCAGCTCACCTCCGACAGGGGTTCCCTACAATGAGCAGTTCTTC. Translated, it gives CASSPPTGVPYNEQFF.

Only a few counts were recorded for this clone. The CDR3 loop is CASSQGLSGANVLTF. The CDR3 nucleotides read TGTGCCAGCAGCCAGGGCCTCTCTGGGGCCAACGTCCTGACTTTC. The chain is built from TRBV2 and TRBJ2-6; a possible D gene is TRBD1 (5 bases). In germline, CDR1 is SNHLY, CDR2 FYNNEI. Trimming cost V 6 bases and J 0 bases, with 9 bases left between them. The CDR3 runs 15 residues.

A few counts support this clone. This rearrangement joins TRBV7-9 to TRBJ1-2; D remains unclear. This CDR3 is 13 amino acids long. The V gene lost 5 bases and the J gene lost 4 bases, with 11 bases spanning the gap. The germline V gene has CDR1 SEHNR and CDR2 FQNEAQ (reference sequence). In DNA, the CDR3 is TGTGCCAGCAGCCCGAGAGGACTCTATGGCTACACCTTC. Residues: CASSPRGLYGYTF. Drawing the rest from reference TRBV7-9 and TRBJ1-2, the complete variable domain is DTGVSQNPRHKITKRGQNVTFRCDPISEHNRLYWYRQTLGQGPEFLTYFQNEAQLEKSRLLSDRFSAERPKGSFSTLEIQRTEQGDSAMYLCASSPRGLYGYTFGSGTRLTVV.

This chain uses TRBV7-9 with TRBJ2-5, with D uncertain. V was trimmed by 5 bases and J by 5 bases, leaving 15 bases between them. CDR3 size: 14 residues. Germline CDR1 is SEHNR and CDR2 is FQNEAQ (reference sequence). The DNA of the CDR3 is TGTGCCAGCAGCCCTCTTCCCGGCCGGGAGACCCAGTACTTC. Its translation: CASSPLPGRETQYF. Variable domain in full (rest from reference TRBV7-9 and TRBJ2-5): DTGVSQNPRHKITKRGQNVTFRCDPISEHNRLYWYRQTLGQGPEFLTYFQNEAQLEKSRLLSDRFSAERPKGSFSTLEIQRTEQGDSAMYLCASSPLPGRETQYFGPGTRLLVL.

This clone showed up just a few times. The rearrangement uses TRBV13 and TRBJ2-3; D remains ambiguous. V lost 1 base and J lost 0, with 11 bases in between. CDR1 is PRHDT and CDR2 is FYEKMQ in the germline V gene (reference sequence). This CDR3 region has 16 residues. The CDR3 region is CASSLVIRPSTDTQYF. CDR3 in DNA: TGTGCCAGCAGCTTAGTCATCCGCCCTAGCACAGATACGCAGTATTTT.

This clone was observed a handful of times. The V gene is TRBV5-1, the J gene TRBJ2-1, with TRBD2 matching 10 bases. Germline V CDR1 and CDR2: SGHRS, YFSETQ. The CDR3 length is 17 residues. The trim removed 0 bases at V and 5 bases at J, leaving 8 bases unmatched. For the CDR3, the DNA is TGCGCCAGCAGCTTGGCCCCTATAGCGGGGGGAAACAATGAGCAGTTCTTC. Translation: CASSLAPIAGGNNEQFF.

The rearrangement uses TRBV7-2 and TRBJ1-6; perhaps TRBD1 as D (6 bases). CDR1 is SGHTA, CDR2 FQGNSA, per germline. The CDR3 length is 17 residues. The V end lost 6 bases, the J end lost 0 bases, and 15 bases lay between the germline ends. This chain's CDR3 is CASSSTGRSSYNSPLHF. CDR3 sequence (DNA): TGTGCCAGCAGTTCCACAGGGAGGAGCTCCTATAATTCACCCCTCCACTTT.

This sequence joins TRBV29-1 and TRBJ1-2; the match to TRBD1 covers 7 bases. The J segment lost 6 bases and the V segment lost 2 bases, leaving 15 bases of the junction unmatched. The CDR3 spans 16 residues. Germline V lookup: CDR1 SQVTM, CDR2 ANQGSEA. CDR3 sequence: CSVETMDRREFDGYTF. CDR3 DNA: TGCAGCGTTGAAACCATGGACAGGAGGGAGTTCGATGGCTACACCTTC.

The chain joins TRBV28 to TRBJ1-4; possible D gene TRBD1, 5 bases. The CDR3 length is 16 residues. Germline V lookup: CDR1 MDHEN, CDR2 SYDVKM. Trimming took off 4 bases at V and 9 bases at J, with 21 bases between the two ends. The chain's CDR3 is CASSSTGTAPFKKLFF. The CDR3 region has the DNA TGTGCCAGCAGTTCCACCGGGACCGCACCTTTTAAAAAACTGTTTTTT.

The chain combines TRBV5-6 with TRBJ2-3, with D maybe TRBD1 (6 bases). Per the germline V gene, CDR1 is SGHDT and CDR2 is YYEEEE. V dropped 1 base and J dropped 5 bases, with 20 bases sitting between them. The CDR3 is 17 residues long. The CDR3 sequence: CASSLRPGQTLLDTQYF. CDR3 coding DNA: TGTGCCAGCAGCTTGAGGCCAGGACAGACATTATTAGATACGCAGTATTTT.

The CDR3 region has the DNA TGTGCCAGTAGTATATCAAGCCCGGGATCTGGGGCCAACGTCCTGACTTTC. This codes for CASSISSPGSGANVLTF. The chain links TRBV19 to TRBJ2-6, with D possibly matching TRBD2 (5 bases). This CDR3 is built from 17 residues. Deletions cut 2 bases from V and 1 base from J, with 12 bases between. CDR1 is LNHDA, CDR2 SQIVND, per germline (reference sequence).

This clone has more than one count but fewer than ten. Here the CDR3 DNA reads TGTGCCTGGAGTGTACGGCAGCTCCTTAACTATGGCTACACCTTC. This codes for CAWSVRQLLNYGYTF. The chain is built from TRBV30 and TRBJ1-2; D not certain. Germline values: CDR1 GTSNPN, CDR2 SVGIG (reference sequence). V lost 0 bases and J lost 1, with 12 bases in between. The CDR3 runs to 15 residues.

The J gene is TRBJ1-4, the V gene TRBV7-2; D gene unclear. The germline V and J ends were trimmed by 1 base and 5 bases, with 14 bases remaining between them. The CDR3 extends over 16 amino acids. The germline V gene encodes CDR1 SGHTA and CDR2 FQGNSA. The CDR3 loop is CASSLGAGLGNEKLFF. CDR3 bases: TGTGCCAGCAGCTTAGGCGCTGGCCTGGGGAATGAAAAACTGTTTTTT.

This clone has more than one count but fewer than ten. The rearrangement joins TRBV6-5 to TRBJ1-2, with 10 nucleotides matching TRBD1. The CDR3 is 16 residues long. J gave up 5 bases and V 0 bases, and 6 bases lay outside the gene matches. The germline CDR1 and CDR2 sequences are MNHEY and SVGAGI. CDR3 nucleotide sequence: TGTGCCAGCAGTTACTCAAGGGACAGGGGAGCGTATGGCTACACCTTC. It is translated as CASSYSRDRGAYGYTF.

The rearrangement joins TRBV9 to TRBJ1-4; TRBD1 might be the D (5 bases). Trimming left V 4 bases short and J 8 bases short, with 21 bases between. This CDR3 has 16 amino acids. The germline V gene has CDR1 SGDLS and CDR2 YYNGEE. The CDR3 sequence: CASSFPSGTSGEKLFF. The DNA of the CDR3 is TGTGCCAGCAGCTTTCCATCCGGGACCTCGGGAGAAAAACTGTTTTTT.

This chain links TRBV7-2 with TRBJ1-5; no firm D call. V lost 3 bases and J lost 8, with 11 bases in between. From germline, CDR1 is SGHTA and CDR2 FQGNSA. The CDR3 runs to 13 residues. The CDR3 loop reads CASSFDQKKPQHF. DNA for the CDR3: TGTGCCAGCAGCTTCGATCAAAAGAAGCCCCAGCATTTT.